These 21 T cell receptor beta chains share one sample of origin, sequenced in a study of T-cell reconstitution after alpha-beta-depleted transplantation in children. Unique molecular identifiers were used to barcode this TCRbeta library. MiXCR, applied by TCRdb to the PCR reads, yields one record per CDR3 protein. The sample consists of 200,000 or so distinct CDR3 sequences, approximately 6.8% of them appearing once. The source material was PBMCs, sampled before TCRalphabeta/CD19-depleted stem cell transplant. These receptors were obtained from a girl less than two years old with combined immunodeficiency, due to receive a stem cell transplant.

This clonotype was picked up many times. The gene calls are TRBV28 and TRBJ2-1, with D tentatively TRBD2 (6 bases). CDR3 size: 14 residues. The V end was cut by 5 bases, the J end by 6 bases, with 14 bases between. Germline CDR1 and CDR2: MDHEN and SYDVKM. CDR3 in amino acids: CASSGGLRSNEQFF. The CDR3 DNA is TGTGCCAGCAGTGGGGGACTCCGGAGCAATGAGCAGTTCTTC.

This clonotype was detected ten times or more. The rearrangement joins TRBV11-2 to TRBJ2-3; D is unclear. Trimming took off 2 bases at V and 9 bases at J, with 15 bases between the two ends. CDR3 length: 14 residues. Germline V gene lookup returns CDR1 SGHAT and CDR2 FQNNGV. CDR3 sequence: CASSLLGPRDTQYF. The CDR3, as DNA: TGTGCCAGCAGCTTACTGGGCCCTCGCGACACGCAGTATTTT.

This clonotype was detected many times. Here the CDR3 DNA reads TGTGCCAGCAGCTTCGTGGGAACTAGCACAGATACGCAGTATTTT. As protein: CASSFVGTSTDTQYF. The V and J genes are TRBV11-2 and TRBJ2-3; D uncertain. The CDR3 loop spans 15 amino acids. The germline V and J ends were trimmed by 3 bases and 0 bases, with 10 bases remaining between them. Germline loops: CDR1 SGHAT, CDR2 FQNNGV.

The V and J genes are TRBV6-1 and TRBJ1-1; D remains ambiguous. Germline CDR1 is MNHNS and CDR2 is SASEGT. Trimming left V 4 bases short and J 1 base short, with 7 bases between. The length of the CDR3 is 13 residues. CDR3 DNA: TGTGCCAGCAGTGCACCAGAGAACACTGAAGCTTTCTTT. It encodes CASSAPENTEAFF.

This clonotype showed up many times. The CDR3 loop reads CSARVVADTQYF. The CDR3 bases are TGCAGTGCTAGAGTTGTGGCAGATACGCAGTATTTT. This rearrangement joins TRBV20-1 to TRBJ2-3; D gene uncertain. CDR1 and CDR2 (germline): DFQATT, SNEGSKA (reference sequence). V lost 1 base, J lost 4 bases, and 6 bases lay in between. The CDR3 spans 12 residues.

Ten or more counts support this clonotype. V is TRBV25-1 and J is TRBJ2-3; 7 positions agree with TRBD2. CDR3 length: 16 residues. Germline CDR1 reads MGHDK; CDR2 reads SYGVNS. J was trimmed by 7 bases and V by 2 bases; bases with no gene match: 12. CDR3 sequence reads: CASSELAWEGLNTQYF. In DNA, the CDR3 is TGTGCCAGCAGTGAACTGGCGTGGGAGGGCCTTAATACGCAGTATTTT.

This clonotype was observed a few times. V is TRBV29-1 and J is TRBJ2-2; 7 bases are shared with TRBD2. This CDR3 has 16 amino acids. Germline lookup yields CDR1 SQVTM and CDR2 ANQGSEA. J gave up 5 bases and V 0 bases, and 9 bases lay outside the gene matches. DNA of the CDR3: TGCAGCGTTGAAGATTGGGCTAGCGGACTTACCGGGGAGCTGTTTTTT. Protein product: CSVEDWASGLTGELFF.

The chain joins TRBV11-3 to TRBJ2-3; no clear D. The V end was cut by 0 bases, the J end by 0 bases, with 7 bases between. The CDR3 is made up of 15 amino acids. The germline gives CDR1 SGHNT, CDR2 YENEEA. CDR3 region: CASSLEGLSTDTQYF. Written as DNA, the CDR3 is TGTGCCAGCAGCTTAGAGGGCCTTAGCACAGATACGCAGTATTTT. Together with reference TRBV11-3 and TRBJ2-3, the CDR3 gives the full variable domain: EAGVVQSPRYKIIEKKQPVAFWCNPISGHNTLYWYLQNLGQGPELLIRYENEEAVDDSQLPKDRFSAERLKGVDSTLKIQPAELGDSAVYLCASSLEGLSTDTQYFGPGTRLTVL.

At least ten counts were recorded for this clonotype. The chain carries TRBV5-1 and TRBJ2-5; D is possibly TRBD1 (6 bases). Germline V gene data show CDR1 as SGHRS and CDR2 as YFSETQ. The ends were cut back, 4 bases at V and 5 bases at J, with 15 bases in the middle. The CDR3 consists of 14 residues. The CDR3 coding sequence is TGCGCCAGCAGCGAAACAGGGATGGAGGAGACCCAGTACTTC. Translation: CASSETGMEETQYF.

This clonotype was detected many times. The rearrangement joins TRBV14 to TRBJ2-7; 7 bases agree with TRBD1. The CDR3 is 14 residues long. The V gene's germline CDR1 is SGHDN and CDR2 FVKESK. With V trimmed by 5 bases and J by 3 bases, 7 bases remained unmatched. The CDR3 DNA reads TGTGCCAGCAGCTCCAGACAGGGTATCTACGAGCAGTACTTC. The encoded protein is CASSSRQGIYEQYF.

This clonotype was detected ten times or more. The rearrangement uses TRBV20-1 and TRBJ2-5, with 9 bases matching TRBD2. Germline V gene lookup returns CDR1 DFQATT and CDR2 SNEGSKA (reference sequence). The junction had 8 bases not matched to a gene; V was cut back by 5 bases and J by 4 bases. CDR3 length: 14 residues. The CDR3 reads CSAPIAGVPETQYF. In DNA form, the CDR3 reads TGCAGTGCTCCTATAGCGGGGGTCCCAGAGACCCAGTACTTC.

This clonotype has at least ten counts. The chain joins TRBV6-2 or TRBV6-3 to TRBJ2-2; D remains ambiguous. The CDR3 has 15 amino acids. Trimming stripped 6 bases from V and 6 bases from J, with 17 bases between. The germline V gene encodes CDR1 MNHEY and CDR2 SVGEGT. The CDR3 loop reads CASSPQRVRPGELFF. CDR3 coding DNA: TGTGCCAGCAGCCCGCAACGGGTTCGGCCCGGGGAGCTGTTTTTT.

This clonotype was picked up many times. The chain combines TRBV28 with TRBJ2-7; 8 nucleotides align to TRBD1. V shed 1 base, J shed 4 bases, and the junction held 6 bases outside the gene matches. Germline V CDR1 and CDR2: MDHEN, SYDVKM. This CDR3 has 15 amino acids. This chain's CDR3 is CASSLSGQGEYEQYF. CDR3 DNA sequence: TGTGCCAGCAGTTTATCCGGACAGGGCGAATACGAGCAGTACTTC.

This clonotype was counted ten times or more. The chain couples TRBV12-3 or TRBV12-4 to TRBJ2-5; D is undetermined. V lost 3 bases and J lost 2, with 10 bases in between. The CDR3 runs 14 residues. The CDR3 coding sequence is TGTGCCAGCAGTTTGAACGGAGCTCAAGAGACCCAGTACTTC. It codes for CASSLNGAQETQYF.

This clonotype was seen many times. The chain combines TRBV28 with TRBJ1-2, with D perhaps matching TRBD1 (6 bases). V was cut by 6 bases and J by 2 bases, with 7 bases left in between. CDR3 size: 12 residues. CDR1 is MDHEN and CDR2 is SYDVKM in the germline V gene. The DNA of the CDR3 is TGTGCCAGCAGGGACAGAAACTATGGCTACACCTTC. Translation gives CASRDRNYGYTF.

This clonotype was seen at least ten times. The chain has TRBV9 and TRBJ2-1; TRBD2 matches at 8 bases. V gave up 2 bases and J gave up 10 bases; unmatched junction bases: 17. The CDR3 totals 17 residues. Germline CDR1 and CDR2: SGDLS and YYNGEE. CDR3 in DNA: TGTGCCAGCAGCGTGGCTGAGGGACTAGTAGATATCGTGGAGCAGTTCTTC. Its translation: CASSVAEGLVDIVEQFF.

This clonotype has a count of ten or more. V and J are TRBV29-1 and TRBJ1-1; tentatively, D is TRBD1 (6 bases). The CDR3 is 13 residues long. Germline CDR1 SQVTM, CDR2 ANQGSEA. The V and J ends lost 7 bases and 2 bases respectively, with 14 bases between them. As DNA, the CDR3 is TGCAGCGCAGGAATGACAGGCAACACTGAAGCTTTCTTT. Protein sequence: CSAGMTGNTEAFF.

This clonotype was counted ten times or more. In DNA, the CDR3 is TGCGCCAGCAGCCGCGAGGAGGGCCTCGACAATGAGCAGTTCTTC. Protein product: CASSREEGLDNEQFF. J is TRBJ2-1 and V is TRBV4-3; a possible D gene is TRBD2 (6 bases). The CDR3 contains 15 residues. The germline gives CDR1 LGHNA, CDR2 YSLEER. V lost 4 bases and J 5 bases, leaving 15 bases between the germline ends.

This clonotype occurred many times. The CDR3 DNA reads as TGCGCCAGCAGCCTGGGAAGCAGCAGGGAGCAGTACTTC. Amino acid sequence: CASSLGSSREQYF. This chain uses TRBV4-3 with TRBJ2-7; D not resolved. V dropped 4 bases and J dropped 7 bases, with 14 bases sitting between them. This CDR3 is built from 13 residues. Germline loops: CDR1 LGHNA, CDR2 YSLEER.

V gene TRBV14 combines with J gene TRBJ2-1, with D possibly TRBD1 on 5 matching bases. In germline, CDR1 is SGHDN, CDR2 FVKESK. The CDR3 is 16 residues long. V was clipped by 0 bases and J by 3 bases, with 12 bases between them. CDR3 DNA: TGTGCCAGCAGCCAAGAGGCAGGGAAGGACTACAATGAGCAGTTCTTC. It translates to CASSQEAGKDYNEQFF.

This clonotype was recorded many times. V is TRBV7-7 and J is TRBJ2-1; 10 bases map to TRBD2. CDR1 is SSHAT, CDR2 FNYEAQ, per germline (reference sequence). V was clipped by 2 bases and J by 5 bases; unmatched bases: 3. The CDR3 is made up of 15 amino acids. This chain's CDR3 is CASSLLAGDNNEQFF. The CDR3 region has the DNA TGTGCCAGCAGCTTACTAGCGGGGGATAACAATGAGCAGTTCTTC.